This entry describes one T cell receptor (beta chain). The sample originates from a study of control samples from healthy donors and cancer patients. The CDR3 sequence is 16 residues long. Trimming removed 3 bases from V and 1 base from J, with 16 bases in between. The germline V gene has CDR1 MDHEN and CDR2 SYDVKM. Profiling relied on immunoSEQ multiplex PCR, and the TCRdb table lists in-frame clones only, not all of them. This table has about 180,000 clones, roughly 89% appearing once. The specimen sequenced was blood. The V gene is TRBV28, the J gene TRBJ2-7; possibly TRBD2 for D (6 bases). This sequence originates from a woman between 50 and 59 years old in good health. CDR3 nucleotides: TGTGCCAGCAGTTTTGGTCCAGGCGGGGCTTCCTACGAGCAGTACTTC. It specifies CASSFGPGGASYEQYF.